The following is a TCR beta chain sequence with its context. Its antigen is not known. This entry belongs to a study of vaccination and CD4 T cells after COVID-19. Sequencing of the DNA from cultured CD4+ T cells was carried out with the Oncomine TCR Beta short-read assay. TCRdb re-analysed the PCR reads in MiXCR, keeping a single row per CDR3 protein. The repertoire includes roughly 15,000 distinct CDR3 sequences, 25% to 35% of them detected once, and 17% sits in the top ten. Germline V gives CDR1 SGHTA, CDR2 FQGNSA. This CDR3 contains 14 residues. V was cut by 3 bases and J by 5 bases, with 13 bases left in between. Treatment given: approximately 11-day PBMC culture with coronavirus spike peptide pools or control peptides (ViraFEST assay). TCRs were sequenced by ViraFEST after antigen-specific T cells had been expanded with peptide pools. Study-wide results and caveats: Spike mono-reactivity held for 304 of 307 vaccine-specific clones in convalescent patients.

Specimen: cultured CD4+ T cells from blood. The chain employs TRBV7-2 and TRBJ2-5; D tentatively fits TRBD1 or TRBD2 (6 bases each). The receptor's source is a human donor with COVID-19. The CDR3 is CASSFRGATETQYF. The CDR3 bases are TGTGCCAGCAGCTTTAGGGGGGCCACGGAGACCCAGTACTTC. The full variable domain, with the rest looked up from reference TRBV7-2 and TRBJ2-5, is GAGVSQSPSNKVTEKGKDVELRCDPISGHTALYWYRQSLGQGLEFLIYFQGNSAPDKSGLPSDRFSAERTGGSVSTLTIQRTQQEDSAVYLCASSFRGATETQYFGPGTRLLVL.